This is a list of T cell receptor beta chains from one sample in a study. Each CDR3 protein is one row after TCRdb ran MiXCR on the 5' RACE reads. The repertoire consists of around 44,000 distinct CDR3 sequences, with 30% occurring once and the leading ten covering approximately 4.1%. The sequenced sample was tumor-infiltrating memory CD4+ T cells sorted from the breast tumor. The receptors were gathered from a female donor with breast cancer. Both conserved end residues are part of each CDR3.

CDR3aa	v_gene	j_gene
CASSPDGYSNQPQHF	TRBV5-1	TRBJ1-5
CASSEGLAGGEETQYF	TRBV5-4	TRBJ2-5
CASSSQGNEQYF	TRBV11-2	TRBJ2-7
CSATPGQWADTQYF	TRBV20-1	TRBJ2-3
CAISEQGIQYF	TRBV10-3	TRBJ2-5
CASSGAGTGQETQYF	TRBV5-4	TRBJ2-5
CASSLGAGNEKLFF	TRBV11-2	TRBJ1-4
CASSRTMSSYNEQFF	TRBV14	TRBJ2-1
CASSVVSGNEQFF	TRBV9	TRBJ2-1
CASSVGGGASGPSSYEQYF	TRBV9	TRBJ2-7
CATREPGGQNTEAFF	TRBV24-1	TRBJ1-1
CASSFGRGYEQYF	TRBV7-8	TRBJ2-7
CATSDPTGGKTQYF	TRBV24-1	TRBJ2-5
CASSQDSQGYNEQFF	TRBV3-1	TRBJ2-1
CASSQPGDRNQPQHF	TRBV4-1	TRBJ1-5